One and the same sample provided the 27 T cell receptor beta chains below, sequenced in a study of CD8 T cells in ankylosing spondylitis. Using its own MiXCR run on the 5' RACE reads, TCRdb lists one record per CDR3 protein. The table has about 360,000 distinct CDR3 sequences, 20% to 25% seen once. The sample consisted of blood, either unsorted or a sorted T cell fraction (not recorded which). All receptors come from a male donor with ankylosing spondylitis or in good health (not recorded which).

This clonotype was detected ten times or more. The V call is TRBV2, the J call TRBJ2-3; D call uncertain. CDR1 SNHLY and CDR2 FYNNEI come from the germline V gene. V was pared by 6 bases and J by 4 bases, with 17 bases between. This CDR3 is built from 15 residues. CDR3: CASSPEAASPDTQYF. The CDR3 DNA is TGTGCCAGCAGCCCCGAGGCGGCGTCCCCAGATACGCAGTATTTT. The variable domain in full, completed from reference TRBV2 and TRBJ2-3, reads EPEVTQTPSHQVTQMGQEVILRCVPISNHLYFYWYRQILGQKVEFLVSFYNNEISEKSEIFDDQFSVERPDGSNFTLKIRSTKLEDSAMYFCASSPEAASPDTQYFGPGTRLTVL.

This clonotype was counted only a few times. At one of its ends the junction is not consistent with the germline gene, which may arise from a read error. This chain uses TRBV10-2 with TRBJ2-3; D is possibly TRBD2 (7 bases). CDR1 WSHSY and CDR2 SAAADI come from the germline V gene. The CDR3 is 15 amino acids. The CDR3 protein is CVSSEARGHTDTQYF. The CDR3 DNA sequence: TGCGTCAGCAGTGAGGCGCGGGGGCACACAGATACGCAGTATTTT.

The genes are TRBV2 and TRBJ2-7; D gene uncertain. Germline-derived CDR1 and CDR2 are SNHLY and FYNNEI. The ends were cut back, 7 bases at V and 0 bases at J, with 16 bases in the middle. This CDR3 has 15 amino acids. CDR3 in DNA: TGTGCCAGCACGTCCCATCCGGAGAGCTCCTACGAGCAGTACTTC. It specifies CASTSHPESSYEQYF.

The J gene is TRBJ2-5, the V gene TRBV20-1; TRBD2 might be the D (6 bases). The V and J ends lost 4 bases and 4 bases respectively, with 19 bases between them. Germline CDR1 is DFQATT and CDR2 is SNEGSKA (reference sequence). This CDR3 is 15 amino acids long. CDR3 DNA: TGCAGTGCTACCGCGGGGCAAGGTTGGGGAGAGACCCAGTACTTC. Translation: CSATAGQGWGETQYF.

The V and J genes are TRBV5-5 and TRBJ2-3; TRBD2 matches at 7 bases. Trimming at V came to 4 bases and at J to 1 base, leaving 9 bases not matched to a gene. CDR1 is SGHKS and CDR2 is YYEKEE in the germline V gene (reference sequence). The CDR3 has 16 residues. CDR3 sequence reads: CASSPTTAGGTDTQYF. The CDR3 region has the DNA TGTGCCAGCAGCCCCACGACCGCGGGGGGCACAGATACGCAGTATTTT. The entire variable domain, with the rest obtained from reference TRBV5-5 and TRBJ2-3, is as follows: DAGVTQSPTHLIKTRGQQVTLRCSPISGHKSVSWYQQVLGQGPQFIFQYYEKEERGRGNFPDRFSARQFPNYSSELNVNALLLGDSALYLCASSPTTAGGTDTQYFGPGTRLTVL.

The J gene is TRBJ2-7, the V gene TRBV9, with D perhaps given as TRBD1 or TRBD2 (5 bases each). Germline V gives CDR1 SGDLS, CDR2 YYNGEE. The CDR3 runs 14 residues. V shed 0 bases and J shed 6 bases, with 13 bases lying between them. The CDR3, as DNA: TGTGCCAGCAGCGTAGGAGCAGGGAGCGGCGAGCAGTACTTC. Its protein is CASSVGAGSGEQYF. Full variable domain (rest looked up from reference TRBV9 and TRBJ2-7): DSGVTQTPKHLITATGQRVTLRCSPRSGDLSVYWYQQSLDQGLQFLIQYYNGEERAKGNILERFSAQQFPDLHSELNLSSLELGDSALYFCASSVGAGSGEQYFGPGTRLTVT.

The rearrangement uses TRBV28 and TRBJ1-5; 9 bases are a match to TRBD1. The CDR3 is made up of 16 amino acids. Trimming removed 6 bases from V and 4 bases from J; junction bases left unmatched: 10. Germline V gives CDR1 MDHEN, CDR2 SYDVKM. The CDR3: CASRLPGQGPNQPQHF. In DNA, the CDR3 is TGTGCCAGCAGACTTCCGGGACAGGGTCCAAATCAGCCCCAGCATTTT.

DNA of the CDR3: TGTGCCAGCAGCCGTGGGAGGAATGAGTACTTC. This gives the protein CASSRGRNEYF. The gene calls are TRBV3-1 and TRBJ2-7, with D possibly being TRBD2 (6 bases). Germline V gene lookup returns CDR1 LGHDT and CDR2 YNNKEL (reference sequence). The CDR3 totals 11 residues. Trimming removed 4 bases at V and 11 bases at J, with 12 bases between.

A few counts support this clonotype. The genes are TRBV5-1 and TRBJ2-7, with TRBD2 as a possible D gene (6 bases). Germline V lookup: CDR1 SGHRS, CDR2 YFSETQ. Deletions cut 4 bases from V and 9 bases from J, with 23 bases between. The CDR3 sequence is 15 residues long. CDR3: CASSPEGPFSYAQYF. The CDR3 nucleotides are TGCGCCAGCAGCCCGGAGGGCCCATTTTCCTATGCGCAGTACTTC. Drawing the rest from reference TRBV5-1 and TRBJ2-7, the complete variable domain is KAGVTQTPRYLIKTRGQQVTLSCSPISGHRSVSWYQQTPGQGLQFLFEYFSETQRNKGNFPGRFSGRQFSNSRSEMNVSTLELGDSALYLCASSPEGPFSYAQYFGPGTRLTVT.

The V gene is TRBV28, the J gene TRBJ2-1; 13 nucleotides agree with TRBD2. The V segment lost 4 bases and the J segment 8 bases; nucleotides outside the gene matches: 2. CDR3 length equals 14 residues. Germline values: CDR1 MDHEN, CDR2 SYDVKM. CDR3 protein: CASSSGLAGYEQFF. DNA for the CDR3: TGTGCCAGCAGTTCGGGACTAGCGGGATATGAGCAGTTCTTC.

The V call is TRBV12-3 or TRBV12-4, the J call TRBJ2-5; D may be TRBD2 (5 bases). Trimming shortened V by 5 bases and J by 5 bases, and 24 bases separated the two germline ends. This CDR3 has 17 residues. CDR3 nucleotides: TGTGCCAGCAGTCCCCTCCTCGAGCGGTCTCTTTGGGAGACCCAGTACTTC. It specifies CASSPLLERSLWETQYF.

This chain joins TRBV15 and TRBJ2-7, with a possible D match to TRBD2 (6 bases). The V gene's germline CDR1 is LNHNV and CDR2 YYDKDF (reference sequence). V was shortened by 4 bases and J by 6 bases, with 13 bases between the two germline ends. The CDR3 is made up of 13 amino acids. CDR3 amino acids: CATSITQGGEQYF. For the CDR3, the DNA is TGTGCCACCAGCATAACCCAGGGAGGCGAGCAGTACTTC.

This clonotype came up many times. CDR3 nucleotide sequence: TGCGCCAGCAGCTTGGTGGGCGTTGAGCAGTTCTTC. Protein: CASSLVGVEQFF. The chain recombines TRBV5-1 with TRBJ2-1; D uncertain. V was pared by 0 bases and J by 9 bases, with 7 bases between. The CDR3 length is 12 residues. Per the germline V gene, CDR1 is SGHRS and CDR2 is YFSETQ.

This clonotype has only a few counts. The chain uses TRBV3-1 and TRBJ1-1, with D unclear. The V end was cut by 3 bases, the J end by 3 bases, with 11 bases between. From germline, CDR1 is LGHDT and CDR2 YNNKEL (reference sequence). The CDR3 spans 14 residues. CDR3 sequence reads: CASSHAAGYTEAFF. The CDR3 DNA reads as TGTGCCAGCAGCCACGCCGCGGGGTACACTGAAGCTTTCTTT. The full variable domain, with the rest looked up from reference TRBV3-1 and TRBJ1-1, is DTAVSQTPKYLVTQMGNDKSIKCEQNLGHDTMYWYKQDSKKFLKIMFSYNNKELIINETVPNRFSPKSPDKAHLNLHINSLELGDSAVYFCASSHAAGYTEAFFGQGTRLTVV.

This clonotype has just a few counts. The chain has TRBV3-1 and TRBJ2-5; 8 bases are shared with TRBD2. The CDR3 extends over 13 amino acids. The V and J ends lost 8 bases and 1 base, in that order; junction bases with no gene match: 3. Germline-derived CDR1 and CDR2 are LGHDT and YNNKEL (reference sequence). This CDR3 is CASDGGAQETQYF. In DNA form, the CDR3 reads TGTGCCAGCGACGGGGGGGCCCAAGAGACCCAGTACTTC.

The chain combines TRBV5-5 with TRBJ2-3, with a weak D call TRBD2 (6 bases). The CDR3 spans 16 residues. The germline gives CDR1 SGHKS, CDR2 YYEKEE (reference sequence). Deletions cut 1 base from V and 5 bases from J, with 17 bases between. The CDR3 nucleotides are TGTGCCAGCAGCTTGTCATTTCGGGGGATAGTAGATACGCAGTATTTT. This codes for CASSLSFRGIVDTQYF. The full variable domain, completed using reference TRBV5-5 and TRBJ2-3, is DAGVTQSPTHLIKTRGQQVTLRCSPISGHKSVSWYQQVLGQGPQFIFQYYEKEERGRGNFPDRFSARQFPNYSSELNVNALLLGDSALYLCASSLSFRGIVDTQYFGPGTRLTVL.

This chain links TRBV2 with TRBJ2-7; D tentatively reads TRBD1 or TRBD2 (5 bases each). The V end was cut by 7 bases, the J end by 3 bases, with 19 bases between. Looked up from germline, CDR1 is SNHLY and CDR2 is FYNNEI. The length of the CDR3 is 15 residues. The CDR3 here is CASTSRVTEDYEQYF. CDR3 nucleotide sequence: TGTGCCAGCACCTCCAGGGTGACGGAGGACTACGAGCAGTACTTC.

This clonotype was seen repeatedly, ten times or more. Here the CDR3 reads CASIRGLEEAFF. Written as DNA, the CDR3 is TGTGCCAGCATTAGGGGATTGGAAGAAGCTTTCTTT. The chain uses TRBV12-3 or TRBV12-4 and TRBJ1-1; D may be TRBD1 (5 bases). The germline V and J ends were trimmed by 7 bases and 8 bases, with 14 bases remaining between them. The CDR3 consists of 12 residues.

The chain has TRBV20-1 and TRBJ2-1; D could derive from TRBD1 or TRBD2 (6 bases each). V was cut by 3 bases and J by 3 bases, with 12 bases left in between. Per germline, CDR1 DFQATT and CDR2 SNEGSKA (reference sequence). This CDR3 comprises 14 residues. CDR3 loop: CSARGGLIYNEQFF. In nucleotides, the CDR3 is TGCAGTGCTAGGGGGGGCCTGATCTACAATGAGCAGTTCTTC.

CDR3 DNA: TGTGCCAGCAGTCATAGCGGGGGCCTCTACAATGAGCAGTTCTTC. Amino acids: CASSHSGGLYNEQFF. The chain couples TRBV4-2 to TRBJ2-1; 9 bases are a match to TRBD2. Trimming at V came to 6 bases and at J to 3 bases, leaving 6 bases not matched to a gene. The CDR3 runs 15 residues. CDR1 is LGHNA and CDR2 is YNFKEQ in the germline V gene.

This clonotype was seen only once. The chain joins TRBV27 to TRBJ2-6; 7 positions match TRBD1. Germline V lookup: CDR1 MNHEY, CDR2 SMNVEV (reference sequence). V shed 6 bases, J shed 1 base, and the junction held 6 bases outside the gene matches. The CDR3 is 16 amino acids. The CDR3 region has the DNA TGTGCCAGCAGCCAGGGGGAAGTATCTGGGGCCAACGTCCTGACTTTC. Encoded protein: CASSQGEVSGANVLTF.

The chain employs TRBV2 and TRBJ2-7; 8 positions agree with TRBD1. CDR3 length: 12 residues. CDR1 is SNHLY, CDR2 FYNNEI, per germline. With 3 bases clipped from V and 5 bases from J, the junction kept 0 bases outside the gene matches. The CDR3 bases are TGTGCCAGCAGTGAGGGACAGGACGAGCAGTACTTC. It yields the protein CASSEGQDEQYF. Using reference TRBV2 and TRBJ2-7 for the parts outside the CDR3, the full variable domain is EPEVTQTPSHQVTQMGQEVILRCVPISNHLYFYWYRQILGQKVEFLVSFYNNEISEKSEIFDDQFSVERPDGSNFTLKIRSTKLEDSAMYFCASSEGQDEQYFGPGTRLTVT.

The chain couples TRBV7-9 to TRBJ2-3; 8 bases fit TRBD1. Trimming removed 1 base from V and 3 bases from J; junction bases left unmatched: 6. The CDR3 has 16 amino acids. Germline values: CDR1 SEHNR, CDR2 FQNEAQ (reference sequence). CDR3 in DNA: TGTGCCAGCAGCTTAGTTGCAGGGGGCAGGACAGATACGCAGTATTTT. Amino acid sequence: CASSLVAGGRTDTQYF.

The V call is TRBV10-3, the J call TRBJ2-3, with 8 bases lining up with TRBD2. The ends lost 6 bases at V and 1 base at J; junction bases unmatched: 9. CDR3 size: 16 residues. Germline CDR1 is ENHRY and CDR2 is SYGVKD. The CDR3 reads CAIRYVRRGGTDTQYF. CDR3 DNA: TGTGCCATCAGATACGTTAGGCGGGGGGGCACAGATACGCAGTATTTT.

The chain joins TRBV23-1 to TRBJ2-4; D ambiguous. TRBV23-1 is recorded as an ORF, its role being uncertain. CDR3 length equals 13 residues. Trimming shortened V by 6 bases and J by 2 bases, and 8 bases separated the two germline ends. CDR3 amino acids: CASRHKTKNIQYF. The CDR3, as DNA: TGCGCCAGCAGGCATAAGACCAAAAACATTCAGTACTTC.

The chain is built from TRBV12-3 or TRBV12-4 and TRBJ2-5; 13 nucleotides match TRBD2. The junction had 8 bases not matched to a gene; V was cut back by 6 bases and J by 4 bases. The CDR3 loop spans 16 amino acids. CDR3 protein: CASRPGLAGEAETQYF. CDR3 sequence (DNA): TGTGCCAGCAGACCCGGACTAGCGGGGGAGGCAGAGACCCAGTACTTC.

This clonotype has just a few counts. The CDR3 DNA reads as TGTGCCAGCAGTTTAACCCAGACAGGGGGCGGTCAGCCCCAGCATTTT. Its protein is CASSLTQTGGGQPQHF. V gene TRBV28 combines with J gene TRBJ1-5, with 10 bases fitting TRBD1. The V and J ends lost 2 bases and 6 bases, in that order; junction bases with no gene match: 7. Germline values: CDR1 MDHEN, CDR2 SYDVKM. This CDR3 comprises 16 residues.